This is a list of T cell receptor beta chains from one sample in a study of blood T cell repertoires in COVID-19. Profiling relied on immunoSEQ multiplex PCR, and the TCRdb table lists in-frame clones only, not all of them. The sample includes 250,000 to 350,000 clones, approximately 84% seen only once; the top ten take roughly 1.6%. The sample consisted of peripheral blood. The receptors shown here come from a human donor with COVID-19, enrolled during active disease. The donor label of this sample is uncertain. Each CDR3 is given with its conserved first and last residue. D genes are given only for firm matches. Some rows mark clone size as missing; the rest say once, few, many or name a class of expanded clone.

v_gene	d_gene	len	abundance	j_gene	CDR3nt	CDR3aa
TRBV28	.	15	.	TRBJ1-1	TGTGCCAGCAGTCCCTTTCAGGGGATCCTCACTGAAGCTTTCTTT	CASSPFQGILTEAFF
TRBV19	.	14	.	TRBJ1-5	TGTGCCAGTAGTATATGGCAGAACAATCAGCCCCAGCATTTT	CASSIWQNNQPQHF
TRBV14	.	14	few	TRBJ2-2	TGTGCCAGCAGCATAAACAGGTTCACCGGGGAGCTGTTTTTT	CASSINRFTGELFF
TRBV9	.	14	once	TRBJ2-1	TGTGCCAGCAGCGTAGACGGGAGTAGGAATGAGCAGTTCTTC	CASSVDGSRNEQFF
TRBV28	.	14	.	TRBJ2-1	TGTGCCAGCCAAGGGGCTAGCGAATACAATGAGCAGTTCTTC	CASQGASEYNEQFF
TRBV11-3	TRBD2	16	few	TRBJ2-1	TGTGCCAGCAGCCTTTTCTCGGGAGGCCAATACAATGAGCAGTTCTTC	CASSLFSGGQYNEQFF
TRBV30	.	13	.	TRBJ2-7	TGTGCCTGGAGTTTCAGGGTTGATGGCGAGCAGTACTTC	CAWSFRVDGEQYF
TRBV7-9	.	18	once	TRBJ1-4	TGTGCCAGCAGCTTAGTAGGGCGACAAGACAGTGAGGATGAAAAACTGTTTTTT	CASSLVGRQDSEDEKLFF
TRBV9	.	15	.	TRBJ2-7	TGTGCCAGCAGCGGAGTAGCGGACTTCTCCTACGAGCAGTACTTC	CASSGVADFSYEQYF
TRBV5-8	.	14	.	TRBJ2-7	TGTGCCGGGAAACATACGGAGGGGGCGAATGAGCAGTACTTC	CAGKHTEGANEQYF
TRBV27	.	15	.	TRBJ1-4	TGTGCCAGCAGTCCGAACAGGGAGAGGGACGAAAAACTGTTTTTT	CASSPNRERDEKLFF
TRBV18	.	14	.	TRBJ2-3	TGTGCCAGCTCACCAAACGGGGTGCCAGATACGCAGTATTTT	CASSPNGVPDTQYF
TRBV18	TRBD1	15	.	TRBJ2-1	TGTGCCAGCTCACCACGGGGGCAGGGGGCGCATGAGCAGTTCTTC	CASSPRGQGAHEQFF
TRBV6-6	TRBD2	16	.	TRBJ2-7	TGTGCCAGCAGTTATTGGACTAGCGGGAAGTCCTACGAGCAGTACTTC	CASSYWTSGKSYEQYF
TRBV27	.	16	.	TRBJ2-7	TGTGCCAGCAGTTTATCGGCGGCCGACTACTCCTACGAGCAGTACTTC	CASSLSAADYSYEQYF
TRBV5-6	.	13	.	TRBJ1-2	TGTGCCAGCAGCTTGGACCCTTGGGCCGGCTACACCTTC	CASSLDPWAGYTF
TRBV7-2	TRBD2	16	.	TRBJ2-1	TGTGCCAGCAGCTTAGGACCGACTAGCGGCTACAATGAGCAGTTCTTC	CASSLGPTSGYNEQFF
TRBV6-2/TRBV6-3	TRBD2	21	.	TRBJ2-1	TGTGCCAGCAGTTACTCTACGACTAGCGGGAGGGCAAGGATATCCTACAATGAGCAGTTCTTC	CASSYSTTSGRARISYNEQFF
TRBV15	.	14	.	TRBJ2-7	TGTGCCACCAGCAGGACAGAAAGCTCCTACGAGCAGTACTTC	CATSRTESSYEQYF
TRBV7-3	TRBD2	16	.	TRBJ2-2	TGTGCCAGCAGCCACGGACTAGCGGGTAGCACCGGGGAGCTGTTTTTT	CASSHGLAGSTGELFF
TRBV9	TRBD1	15	.	TRBJ2-1	TGTGCCAGCAGTGGATCCGGGACAGGCTACAATGAGCAGTTCTTC	CASSGSGTGYNEQFF
TRBV29-1	TRBD2	13	.	TRBJ2-7	TGCAGCGTTGAACTAGCGGGGACCTACGAGCAGTACTTC	CSVELAGTYEQYF
TRBV5-1	TRBD2	15	once	TRBJ2-1	TGCGCCAGCAGCTCGGGACTAGCGGGAAACAATGAGCAGTTCTTC	CASSSGLAGNNEQFF
TRBV27	.	15	.	TRBJ2-3	TGTGCCAGCAGTTTAACCAGACTCAACACAGATACGCAGTATTTT	CASSLTRLNTDTQYF
TRBV5-4	TRBD2	15	.	TRBJ2-1	TGTGCCAGCAGCACCGGACTAGCGGACTACAATGAGCAGTTCTTC	CASSTGLADYNEQFF
TRBV6-5	TRBD1	13	few	TRBJ1-2	TGTGCCAGCAGCTTGGGACAGGACTTCGGCTACACCTTC	CASSLGQDFGYTF
TRBV9	TRBD2	14	once	TRBJ2-5	TGTGCCAGCGGCCGGGGAGGGCCCCAAGAGACCCAGTACTTC	CASGRGGPQETQYF
TRBV11-2	.	14	.	TRBJ1-4	TGTGCCAGCAGCCCGGGGGCAACTAATGAAAAACTGTTTTTT	CASSPGATNEKLFF
TRBV5-4	.	17	many	TRBJ2-2	TGTGCCAGCAGCTTGGGAATTCTAGCAGTGAACACCGGGGAGCTGTTTTTT	CASSLGILAVNTGELFF
TRBV5-4	.	15	.	TRBJ2-7	TGTGCCAGCAGCTTGGAGATAGGAGTTACCTACGAGCAGTACTTC	CASSLEIGVTYEQYF
TRBV28	.	16	.	TRBJ1-2	TGTGCCAGCAGTCGGTACCCCCAGGGGAGTAACTATGGCTACACCTTC	CASSRYPQGSNYGYTF
TRBV9	TRBD2	15	.	TRBJ2-1	TGTGCCAGCAGCGCTCAGCGGGAGGGGTACAATGAGCAGTTCTTC	CASSAQREGYNEQFF
TRBV7-2	.	14	.	TRBJ2-1	TGTGCCAGCAGCTTAAACAGTATCTACAATGAGCAGTTCTTC	CASSLNSIYNEQFF
TRBV7-3	.	15	.	TRBJ2-2	TGTGCCAGCAGCACCTCCTCAGGAGGGTACGGGGAGCTGTTTTTT	CASSTSSGGYGELFF
TRBV11-3	.	14	.	TRBJ2-1	TGTGCCAGCAGCTCGTCCGGGATTATCAATGAGCAGTTCTTC	CASSSSGIINEQFF
TRBV28	TRBD2	15	.	TRBJ2-5	TGTGCCAGCAGTACCCGGCGGGAGGTACAAGAGACCCAGTACTTC	CASSTRREVQETQYF
TRBV18	.	17	.	TRBJ2-7	TGTGCCAGCTCACCACCCCGGTCGGGGGGCGAAACCTACGAGCAGTACTTC	CASSPPRSGGETYEQYF
TRBV25-1	.	12	.	TRBJ1-6	TGTGCCAGCAGTCTCGGGGATTCACCCCTCCACTTT	CASSLGDSPLHF